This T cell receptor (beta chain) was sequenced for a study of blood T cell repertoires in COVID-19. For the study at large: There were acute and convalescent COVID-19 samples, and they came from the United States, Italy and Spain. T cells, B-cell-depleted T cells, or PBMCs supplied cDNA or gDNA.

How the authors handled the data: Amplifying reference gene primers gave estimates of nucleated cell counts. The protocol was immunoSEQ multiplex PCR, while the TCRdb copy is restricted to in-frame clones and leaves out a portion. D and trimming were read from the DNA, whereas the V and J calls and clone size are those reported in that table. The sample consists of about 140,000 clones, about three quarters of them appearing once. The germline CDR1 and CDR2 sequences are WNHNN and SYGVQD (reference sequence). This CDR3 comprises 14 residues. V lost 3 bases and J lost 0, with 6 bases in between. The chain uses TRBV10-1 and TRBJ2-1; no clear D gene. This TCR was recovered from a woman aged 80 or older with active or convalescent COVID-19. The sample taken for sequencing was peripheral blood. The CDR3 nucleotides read TGCGCCAGCAGTGATGTGAGCTCCTACAATGAGCAGTTCTTC. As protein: CASSDVSSYNEQFF.